The sequence of this T cell receptor (beta chain) was determined in a study of chemoradiotherapy in HPV16-positive cancers. Repeated repertoire sampling spanned the course of chemoradiotherapy. Assay used: immunoSEQ multiplex PCR; TCRdb lists only in-frame clones, some missing. Of roughly 12,000 clones in the sample, roughly four fifths were seen once. Germline V gene lookup returns CDR1 MNHEY and CDR2 SMNVEV (reference sequence). V lost 0 bases and J lost 3, with 14 bases in between. CDR3 length equals 16 residues. Sample collection was performed from a patient who underwent chemoradiotherapy. The TCR originated in a human donor with HPV-associated anogenital cancer. This sequence joins TRBV27 and TRBJ1-1; D is unresolved. The CDR3 region is CASSLSGSSYHTEAFF. In DNA, the CDR3 is TGTGCCAGCAGTTTATCCGGGTCCTCCTATCACACTGAAGCTTTCTTT.